Listed here is a single T cell receptor beta chain. Its antigen remains unidentified. The sample originates from a study of cytomegalovirus exposure and HLA in healthy donors. Overall study results and limits: TCR sequences were mostly rare, though some public TCRs occurred in many donors.

Trimming shortened V by 4 bases and J by 1 base, and 17 bases separated the two germline ends. Germline CDR1 SGHRS, CDR2 YFSETQ. This CDR3 has 16 residues. Produced via immunoSEQ multiplex PCR; TCRdb's table is partial and in-frame only. The sample consists of about 200,000 clones, roughly 85% of them appearing once. The sequenced material came from PBMCs. The chain links TRBV5-1 to TRBJ1-1; no clear D. The TCR comes from a woman aged 18-29 years in good health and CMV-seronegative. The CDR3 DNA sequence: TGCGCCAGCAGCCGTTACCCCGGGGAGACGAACACTGAAGCTTTCTTT. It is translated as CASSRYPGETNTEAFF.